This T cell receptor (beta chain) is from a study of T cell responses to AZD1222 COVID-19 vaccine. Sequenced by immunoSEQ multiplex PCR; TCRdb stores in-frame clones only, minus some. Counted here are 150,000 or so clones, roughly 93% occurring once; the ten biggest clones make up over 0.9%. Notes on this clone: Its antigen is unknown.

Findings and limits, study-wide: The donor cohort was predominantly white British with a female majority, and clonal diversity may have been underestimated.

The CDR3 is made up of 14 amino acids. The ends were cut back, 4 bases at V and 5 bases at J, with 13 bases in the middle. Germline V CDR1 and CDR2: SNHLY, FYNNEI. J is TRBJ2-3 and V is TRBV2, with a weak D call TRBD2 (6 bases). This sequence originates from an adult in good health. Sequenced here: peripheral blood, sampled on day 0 of MenACWY control vaccination. The CDR3 nucleotides read TGTGCCAGCAGTGTCACGGGAGCTGGAGATACGCAGTATTTT. Translating it yields CASSVTGAGDTQYF.